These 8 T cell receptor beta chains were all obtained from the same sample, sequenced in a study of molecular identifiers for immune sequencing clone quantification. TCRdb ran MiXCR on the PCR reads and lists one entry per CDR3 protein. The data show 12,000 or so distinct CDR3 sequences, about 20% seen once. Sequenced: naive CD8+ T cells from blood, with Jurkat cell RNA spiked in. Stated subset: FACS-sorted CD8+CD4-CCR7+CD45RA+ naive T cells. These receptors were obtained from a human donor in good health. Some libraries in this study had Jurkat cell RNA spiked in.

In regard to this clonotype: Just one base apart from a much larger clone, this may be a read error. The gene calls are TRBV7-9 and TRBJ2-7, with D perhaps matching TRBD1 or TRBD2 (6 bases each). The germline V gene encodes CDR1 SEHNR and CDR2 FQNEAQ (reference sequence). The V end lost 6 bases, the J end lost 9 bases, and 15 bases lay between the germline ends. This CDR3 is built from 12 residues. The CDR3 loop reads CASRSGADGQYF. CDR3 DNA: TGTGCCAGCAGGTCGGGGGCCGACGGGCAGTACTTC.

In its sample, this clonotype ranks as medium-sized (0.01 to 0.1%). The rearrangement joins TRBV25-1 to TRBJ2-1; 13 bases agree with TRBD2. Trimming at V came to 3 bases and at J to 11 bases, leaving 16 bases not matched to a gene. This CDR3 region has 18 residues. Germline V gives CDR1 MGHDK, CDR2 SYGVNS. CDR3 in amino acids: CASSDTGLAGVNLGKQFF. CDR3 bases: TGTGCCAGCAGTGATACCGGACTAGCGGGAGTTAACCTTGGAAAGCAGTTCTTC.

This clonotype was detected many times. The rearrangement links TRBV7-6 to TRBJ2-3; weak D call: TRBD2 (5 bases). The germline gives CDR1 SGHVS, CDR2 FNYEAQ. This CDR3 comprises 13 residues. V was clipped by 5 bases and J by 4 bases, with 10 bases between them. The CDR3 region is CASSGGGSDTQYF. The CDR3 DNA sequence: TGTGCCAGCAGCGGAGGTGGGTCAGATACGCAGTATTTT.

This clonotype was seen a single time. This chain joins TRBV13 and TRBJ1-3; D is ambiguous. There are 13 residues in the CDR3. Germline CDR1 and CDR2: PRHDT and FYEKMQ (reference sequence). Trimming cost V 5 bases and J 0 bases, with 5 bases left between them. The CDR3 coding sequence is TGTGCCAGCAGCCCAAGCTCTGGAAACACCATATATTTT. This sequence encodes CASSPSSGNTIYF. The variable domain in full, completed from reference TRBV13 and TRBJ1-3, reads AAGVIQSPRHLIKEKRETATLKCYPIPRHDTVYWYQQGPGQDPQFLISFYEKMQSDKGSIPDRFSAQQFSDYHSELNMSSLELGDSALYFCASSPSSGNTIYFGEGSWLTVV.

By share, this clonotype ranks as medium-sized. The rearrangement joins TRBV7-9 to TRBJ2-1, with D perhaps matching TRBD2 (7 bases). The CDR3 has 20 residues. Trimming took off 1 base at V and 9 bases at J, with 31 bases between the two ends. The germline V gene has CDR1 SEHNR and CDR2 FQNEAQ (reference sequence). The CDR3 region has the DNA TGTGCCAGCAGCTTAGGTTCCGGGGGGCGGATTCCCCAGGAGCTCGGTGAGCAGTTCTTC. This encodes CASSLGSGGRIPQELGEQFF.

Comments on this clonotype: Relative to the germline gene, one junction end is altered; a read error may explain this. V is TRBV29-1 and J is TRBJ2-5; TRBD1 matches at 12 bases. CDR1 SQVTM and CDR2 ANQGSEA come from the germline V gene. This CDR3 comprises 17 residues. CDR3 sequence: CSVEGTGGASYQETRYF. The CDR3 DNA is TGCAGCGTTGAGGGGACAGGGGGCGCCTCGTACCAAGAGACCCGGTACTTC.

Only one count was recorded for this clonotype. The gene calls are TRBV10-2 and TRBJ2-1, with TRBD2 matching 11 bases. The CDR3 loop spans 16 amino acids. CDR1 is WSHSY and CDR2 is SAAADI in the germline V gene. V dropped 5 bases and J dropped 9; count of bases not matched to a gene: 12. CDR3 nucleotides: TGCGCCAGCAGTAATCAATGGACTAGCGGGCTACGTGAGCAGTTCTTC. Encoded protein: CASSNQWTSGLREQFF.

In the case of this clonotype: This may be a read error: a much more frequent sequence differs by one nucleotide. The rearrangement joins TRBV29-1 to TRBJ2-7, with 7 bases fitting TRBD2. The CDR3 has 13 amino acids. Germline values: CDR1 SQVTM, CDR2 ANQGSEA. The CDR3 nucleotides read TGCAGAGTTGAGCGGGACGGCTTATACGAGCAGTACTTC. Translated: CRVERDGLYEQYF.